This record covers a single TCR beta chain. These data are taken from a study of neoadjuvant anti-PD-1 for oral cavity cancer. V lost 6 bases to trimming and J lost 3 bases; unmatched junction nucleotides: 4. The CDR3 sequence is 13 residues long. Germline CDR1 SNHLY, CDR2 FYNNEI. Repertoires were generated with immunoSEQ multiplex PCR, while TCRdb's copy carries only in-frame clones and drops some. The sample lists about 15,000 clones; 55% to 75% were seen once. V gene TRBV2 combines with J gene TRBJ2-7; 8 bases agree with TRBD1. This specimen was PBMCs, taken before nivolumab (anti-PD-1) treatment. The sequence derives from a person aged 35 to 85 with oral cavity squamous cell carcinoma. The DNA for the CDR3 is TGTGCCAGCAGACTGACAGGGGTCTACGAGCAGTACTTC. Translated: CASRLTGVYEQYF.